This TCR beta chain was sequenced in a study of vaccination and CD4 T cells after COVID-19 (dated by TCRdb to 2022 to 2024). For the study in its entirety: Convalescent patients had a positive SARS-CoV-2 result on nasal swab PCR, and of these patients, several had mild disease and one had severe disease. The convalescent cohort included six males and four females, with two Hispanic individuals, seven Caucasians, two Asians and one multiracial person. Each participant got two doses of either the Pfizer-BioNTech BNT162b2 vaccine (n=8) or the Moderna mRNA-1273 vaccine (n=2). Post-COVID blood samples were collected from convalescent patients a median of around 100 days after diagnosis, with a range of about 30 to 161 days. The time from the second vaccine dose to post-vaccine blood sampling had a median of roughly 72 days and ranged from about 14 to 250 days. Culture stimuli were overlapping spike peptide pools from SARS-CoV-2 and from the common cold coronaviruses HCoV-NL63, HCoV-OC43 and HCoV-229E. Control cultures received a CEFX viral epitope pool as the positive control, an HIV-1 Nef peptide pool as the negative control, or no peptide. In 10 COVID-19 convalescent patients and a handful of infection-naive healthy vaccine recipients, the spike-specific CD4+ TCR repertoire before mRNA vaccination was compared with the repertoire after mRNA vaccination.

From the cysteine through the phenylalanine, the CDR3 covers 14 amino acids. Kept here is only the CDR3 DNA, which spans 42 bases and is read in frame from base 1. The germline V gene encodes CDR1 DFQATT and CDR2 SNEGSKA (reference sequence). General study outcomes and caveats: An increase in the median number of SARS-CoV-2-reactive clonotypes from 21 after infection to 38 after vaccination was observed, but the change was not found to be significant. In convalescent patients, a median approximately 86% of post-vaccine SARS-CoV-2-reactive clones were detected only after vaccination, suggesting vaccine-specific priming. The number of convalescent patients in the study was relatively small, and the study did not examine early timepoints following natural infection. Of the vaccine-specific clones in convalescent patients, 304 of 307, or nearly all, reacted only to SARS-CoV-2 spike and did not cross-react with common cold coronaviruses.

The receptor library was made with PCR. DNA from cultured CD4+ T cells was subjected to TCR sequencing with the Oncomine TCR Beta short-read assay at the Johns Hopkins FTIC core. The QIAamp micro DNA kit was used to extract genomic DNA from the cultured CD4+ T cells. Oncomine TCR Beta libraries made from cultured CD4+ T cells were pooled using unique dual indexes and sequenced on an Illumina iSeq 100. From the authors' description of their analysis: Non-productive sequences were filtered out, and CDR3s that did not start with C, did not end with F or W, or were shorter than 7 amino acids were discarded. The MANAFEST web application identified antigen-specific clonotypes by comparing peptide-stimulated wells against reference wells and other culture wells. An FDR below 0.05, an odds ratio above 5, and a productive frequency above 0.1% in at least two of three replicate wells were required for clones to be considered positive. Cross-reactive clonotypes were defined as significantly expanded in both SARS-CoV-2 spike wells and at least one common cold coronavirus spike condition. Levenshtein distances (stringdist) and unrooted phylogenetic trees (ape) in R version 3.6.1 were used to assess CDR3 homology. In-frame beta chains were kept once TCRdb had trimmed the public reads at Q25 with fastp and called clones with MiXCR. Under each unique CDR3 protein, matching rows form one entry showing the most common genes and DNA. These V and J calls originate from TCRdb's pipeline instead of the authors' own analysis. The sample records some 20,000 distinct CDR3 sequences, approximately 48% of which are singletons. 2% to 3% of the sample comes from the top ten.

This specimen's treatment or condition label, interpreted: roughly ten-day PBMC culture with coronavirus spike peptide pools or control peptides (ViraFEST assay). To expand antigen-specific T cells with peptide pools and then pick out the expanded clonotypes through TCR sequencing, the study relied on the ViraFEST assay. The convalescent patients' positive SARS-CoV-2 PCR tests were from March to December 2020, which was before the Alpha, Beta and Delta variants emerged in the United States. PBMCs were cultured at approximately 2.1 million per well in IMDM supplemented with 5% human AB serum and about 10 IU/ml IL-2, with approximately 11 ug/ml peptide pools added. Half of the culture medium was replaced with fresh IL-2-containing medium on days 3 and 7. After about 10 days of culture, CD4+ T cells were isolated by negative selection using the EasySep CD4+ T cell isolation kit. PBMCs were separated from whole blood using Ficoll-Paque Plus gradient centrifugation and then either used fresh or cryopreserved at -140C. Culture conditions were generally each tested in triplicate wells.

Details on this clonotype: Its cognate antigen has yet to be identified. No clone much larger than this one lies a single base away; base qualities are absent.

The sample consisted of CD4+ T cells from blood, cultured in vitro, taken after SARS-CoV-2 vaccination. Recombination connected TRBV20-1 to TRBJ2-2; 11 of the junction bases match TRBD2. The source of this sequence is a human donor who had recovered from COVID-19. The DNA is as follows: TGCAGCGCCCTTAGCGGGAGGGGGACCGGGGAGCTGTTTTTT. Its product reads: CSALSGRGTGELFF.